These T cell receptor beta chains were read from a single sample in a study of a mutant IDH1 vaccine in newly diagnosed glioma. No cognate antigen is known for these TCRs. Measured with immunoSEQ multiplex PCR; TCRdb has only the in-frame clones, and not every one. The table shows about 42,000 clones, with roughly four fifths occurring only once. The sample consisted of PBMCs, taken from a glioma patient whose treatment included an IDH1 peptide vaccine. All receptors derive from a woman in her fifties or sixties with glioma. Each CDR3 is given with its conserved first and last residue. Each record gives: clone size, J gene, V gene, D gene, CDR3 protein, CDR3 DNA. A D gene is named only where the DNA matches it firmly. Clone size is stated in some rows and not others, as once, few, many or a class when expanded.

. | TRBJ2-1 | TRBV30 | . | CAWSGPRGNEQFF | TGTGCCTGGAGTGGTCCAAGGGGTAATGAGCAGTTCTTC
. | TRBJ1-1 | TRBV7-9 | . | CASSLGSTVNTEAFF | TGTGCCAGCAGCTTAGGTAGTACGGTGAACACTGAAGCTTTCTTT
. | TRBJ1-4 | TRBV6-5 | TRBD1 | CASSGTGGTQKLFF | TGTGCCAGCAGCGGGACAGGGGGGACACAAAAACTGTTTTTT
. | TRBJ2-5 | TRBV7-3 | . | CASSQIKGTQYF | TGTGCCAGCTCACAAATAAAGGGGACCCAGTACTTC
. | TRBJ1-2 | TRBV5-4 | TRBD1 | CASSLGSGDRLGGYTF | TGTGCCAGCAGCTTGGGGTCTGGGGACAGGCTGGGCGGCTACACCTTC
. | TRBJ1-3 | TRBV5-4 | . | CASSLDRNSGNTIYF | TGTGCCAGCAGCCTAGACAGGAACTCTGGAAACACCATATATTTT
. | TRBJ2-7 | TRBV27 | . | CASSYSSSYEQYF | TGTGCCAGCAGTTATAGCAGCTCCTACGAGCAGTACTTC
. | TRBJ1-1 | TRBV5-1 | . | CASSLGISAEAFF | TGCGCCAGCAGCTTGGGGATTTCCGCTGAAGCTTTCTTT
. | TRBJ1-2 | TRBV2 | . | CASSGGRTGYGYTF | TGTGCCAGCAGTGGGGGCAGGACCGGCTATGGCTACACCTTC
. | TRBJ2-3 | TRBV4-1 | TRBD1 | CASSQGDRGDTDTQYF | TGCGCCAGCAGCCAAGGGGACAGGGGCGACACAGATACGCAGTATTTT
. | TRBJ2-1 | TRBV6-4 | TRBD2 | CASSSNSGGSNEQFF | TGTGCCAGCAGCTCTAATAGCGGGGGGAGCAATGAGCAGTTCTTC
few | TRBJ1-2 | TRBV11-2 | . | CASSLERGVSGYTF | TGTGCCAGCAGCTTAGAGAGGGGAGTGAGTGGCTACACCTTC
. | TRBJ1-3 | TRBV5-5 | . | CASSLEVGSGNTIYF | TGTGCCAGCAGCTTGGAGGTAGGCTCTGGAAACACCATATATTTT
once | TRBJ2-1 | TRBV18 | . | CASSYGYEQFF | TGTGCCAGCTCCTACGGCTATGAGCAGTTCTTC
. | TRBJ2-1 | TRBV27 | . | CATSLWGNEQFF | TGTGCCACCTCCCTCTGGGGGAATGAGCAGTTCTTC
. | TRBJ1-3 | TRBV9 | . | CASSVDGQRGNTIYF | TGTGCCAGCAGCGTAGATGGACAGCGAGGAAACACCATATATTTT
. | TRBJ1-1 | TRBV5-1 | TRBD1 | CASSIEGAGTEAFF | TGCGCCAGCAGCATCGAGGGGGCCGGCACTGAAGCTTTCTTT
few | TRBJ2-7 | TRBV4-3 | . | CASSQDMKGYEQYF | TGCGCCAGCAGCCAAGATATGAAAGGCTACGAGCAGTACTTC
. | TRBJ2-7 | TRBV6-5 | . | CASRGLTYEQYF | TGTGCCAGCAGGGGACTCACCTACGAGCAGTACTTC
once | TRBJ1-1 | TRBV30 | TRBD1 | CAWTNGQGNTEAFF | TGTGCCTGGACCAATGGACAGGGTAACACTGAAGCTTTCTTT
. | TRBJ1-2 | TRBV6-4 | TRBD1 | CASSDTPGQIYGYTF | TGTGCCAGCAGTGACACACCGGGACAGATCTATGGCTACACCTTC
. | TRBJ1-2 | TRBV9 | . | CASSVRTEGTNYGYTF | TGTGCCAGCAGCGTCCGGACAGAGGGAACTAACTATGGCTACACCTTC
once | TRBJ2-7 | TRBV2 | . | CASTSRGGVVGYEQYF | TGTGCCAGCACCTCTCGTGGAGGAGTAGTAGGATACGAGCAGTACTTC
once | TRBJ2-7 | TRBV20-1 | . | CSADLTYEQYF | TGCAGTGCTGACCTGACCTACGAGCAGTACTTC
. | TRBJ2-1 | TRBV29-1 | . | CSVEPESAWVSIEQFF | TGCAGCGTTGAACCGGAATCGGCATGGGTTTCAATTGAGCAGTTCTTC
. | TRBJ1-2 | TRBV6-6 | . | CASSSDSLGGYTF | TGTGCCAGCAGTTCGGACAGCCTCGGAGGCTACACCTTC
. | TRBJ1-2 | TRBV2 | TRBD1 | CASRNTTGVYGYTF | TGTGCCAGCAGAAACACCACAGGGGTCTATGGCTACACCTTC
. | TRBJ2-3 | TRBV4-1 | . | CASSQVSGGPGDTQYF | TGCGCCAGCAGCCAAGTTTCTGGGGGGCCGGGAGATACGCAGTATTTT
. | TRBJ2-7 | TRBV19 | . | CASSYRLDEQYF | TGTGCCAGTAGTTACAGGTTGGACGAGCAGTACTTC
. | TRBJ2-3 | TRBV29-1 | . | CSTAMSPADTQYF | TGCTCCACGGCAATGTCCCCCGCAGATACGCAGTATTTT
. | TRBJ1-5 | TRBV15 | . | CATSSTGTTQPQHF | TGTGCCACCAGCAGCACCGGGACGACTCAGCCCCAGCATTTT
. | TRBJ2-7 | TRBV6-5 | . | CASSYSSQIYEQYF | TGTGCCAGCAGTTACTCGTCCCAGATCTACGAGCAGTACTTC
. | TRBJ1-3 | TRBV19 | TRBD1 | CASSTQTGAGNTIYF | TGTGCCAGTAGTACCCAAACAGGGGCAGGAAACACCATATATTTT
. | TRBJ1-2 | TRBV5-1 | . | CASSLRSVDGYTF | TGCGCCAGCAGCTTGAGGAGCGTCGATGGCTACACCTTC
once | TRBJ2-3 | TRBV9 | TRBD1 | CASSVEGAEDTQYF | TGTGCCAGCAGCGTAGAGGGGGCTGAAGATACGCAGTATTTT
. | TRBJ2-3 | TRBV30 | TRBD2 | CAWSIAGSSTDTQYF | TGTGCCTGGAGCATAGCGGGCTCTAGCACAGATACGCAGTATTTT
. | TRBJ2-1 | TRBV27 | . | CASRGLSNEQFF | TGTGCCAGCCGGGGGCTCAGTAATGAGCAGTTCTTC
. | TRBJ1-2 | TRBV6-4 | . | CASARDTGYGYTF | TGTGCCAGCGCCCGGGACACCGGTTATGGCTACACCTTC
. | TRBJ2-1 | TRBV10-3 | TRBD2 | CAITDGLAIDDEQFF | TGTGCCATCACCGACGGACTAGCGATTGACGATGAGCAGTTCTTC
. | TRBJ1-3 | TRBV25-1 | . | CASSEAGNTIYF | TGTGCCAGCAGTGAGGCCGGAAACACCATATATTTT
once | TRBJ2-7 | TRBV7-9 | . | CASSLFRSLGHEQYF | TGTGCCAGCAGCTTATTTCGGAGTCTGGGCCACGAGCAGTACTTC
. | TRBJ2-5 | TRBV18 | TRBD2 | CASSPLGGKETQYF | TGTGCCAGCTCTCCCCTCGGGGGGAAAGAGACCCAGTACTTC
. | TRBJ1-2 | TRBV19 | . | CASSISGGVYGYTF | TGTGCCAGTAGTATATCAGGAGGGGTCTATGGCTACACCTTC
. | TRBJ2-3 | TRBV9 | . | CASSGTLPTDTQYF | TGTGCCAGCAGCGGGACCCTACCCACAGATACGCAGTATTTT
. | TRBJ2-7 | TRBV4-1 | . | CASSLQLAESTYEQYF | TGCGCCAGCAGCCTTCAATTAGCGGAATCCACCTACGAGCAGTACTTC
. | TRBJ2-7 | TRBV6-5 | . | CASSYLDGSYEQYF | TGTGCCAGCAGTTACTTGGACGGATCCTACGAGCAGTACTTC
. | TRBJ2-5 | TRBV25-1 | TRBD2 | CASSEGGGAKETQYF | TGTGCCAGCAGTGAGGGCGGGGGGGCCAAAGAGACCCAGTACTTC
. | TRBJ1-6 | TRBV2 | . | CASSPAGPGKSPLHF | TGTGCCAGCAGTCCCGCCGGGCCAGGAAAATCACCCCTCCACTTT
. | TRBJ1-3 | TRBV10-3 | . | CAISGMTMATGNTIYF | TGTGCCATCAGCGGAATGACAATGGCCACTGGAAACACCATATATTTT
. | TRBJ1-2 | TRBV5-6 | TRBD1 | CASSFGTGRGNYGYTF | TGTGCCAGCAGCTTCGGAACCGGCAGGGGGAACTATGGCTACACCTTC
. | TRBJ1-2 | TRBV10-3 | . | CAISEEGFGYTF | TGTGCCATCAGTGAGGAGGGCTTCGGCTACACCTTC
. | TRBJ2-7 | TRBV6-1 | TRBD1 | CASRDRVGYEQYF | TGTGCCAGCAGGGACAGGGTGGGTTACGAGCAGTACTTC
. | TRBJ1-2 | TRBV6-5 | TRBD1 | CASSSLTGVRGYTF | TGTGCCAGCAGTTCGCTGACAGGGGTGCGTGGCTACACCTTC
. | TRBJ1-5 | TRBV30 | TRBD1 | CAWSFGQGISNQPQHF | TGTGCCTGGAGTTTCGGACAGGGAATAAGCAATCAGCCCCAGCATTTT
. | TRBJ2-7 | TRBV7-2 | . | CASSLQVSYEQYF | TGTGCCAGCAGCTTACAGGTATCCTACGAGCAGTACTTC
. | TRBJ2-2 | TRBV10-3 | . | CAISGPQGAGELFF | TGTGCCATCAGTGGCCCACAGGGTGCCGGGGAGCTGTTTTTT
. | TRBJ1-5 | TRBV27 | TRBD1 | CASSLSLQGAKGSNQPQHF | TGTGCCAGCAGTTTATCCTTACAGGGGGCTAAGGGTAGCAATCAGCCCCAGCATTTT